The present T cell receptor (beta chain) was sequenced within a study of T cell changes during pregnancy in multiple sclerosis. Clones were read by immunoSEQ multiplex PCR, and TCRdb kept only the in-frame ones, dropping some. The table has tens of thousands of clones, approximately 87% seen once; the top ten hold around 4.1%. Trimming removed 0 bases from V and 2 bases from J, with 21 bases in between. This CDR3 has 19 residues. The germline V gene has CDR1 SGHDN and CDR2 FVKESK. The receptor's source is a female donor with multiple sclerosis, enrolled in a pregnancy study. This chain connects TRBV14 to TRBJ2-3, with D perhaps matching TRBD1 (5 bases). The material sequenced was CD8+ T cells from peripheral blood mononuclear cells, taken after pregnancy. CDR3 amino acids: CASSQDVSNRPMFTDTQYF. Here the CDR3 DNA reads TGTGCCAGCAGCCAAGATGTCTCGAACAGGCCTATGTTCACAGATACGCAGTATTTT.